What follows is one T cell receptor beta chain and its context. This clone's antigen is unknown. Base quality data are lacking; no much larger clone is found one base away. Relative to germline, V is missing 0 bases and J is missing 4 bases, with 6 bases of the junction outside any gene match. The CDR3 sequence holds 15 residues, the cysteine and phenylalanine included. Just CDR3 DNA is preserved here, 45 bases in frame from base 1. From the germline V gene, CDR1 is SGHRS and CDR2 is YFSETQ. Normal lung samples came from the same patient and consisted of non-adjacent lung tissue collected as far from the tumour as possible, at a distance of at least 3 cm. Genomic DNA was isolated with the QIAamp DNA kit from frozen aliquots of single-cell suspensions that had not been sorted. Tissues arrived within 2 hours of resection and were immediately processed into single-cell suspensions. Tissue was broken up mechanically, digested enzymatically with DNase I, collagenase I and hyaluronidase for under 35 minutes at 37 degrees C, and then filtered and RBC-lysed.

The data were obtained in a study of immune cell composition in non-small cell lung cancer (dated by TCRdb to about 2017). Background on the whole study: Histologic subtype was assigned using H&E plus p63, CK5, Napsin A and TTF-1 immunohistochemistry, mainly lung adenocarcinoma or squamous cell carcinoma. Adaptive Biotechnologies TCR-beta sequencing was carried out on approximately 34 paired NSCLC tumour and non-adjacent lung specimens, as well as on about 25 tumour-only specimens. For supplementary cohort #1, made up of under 12 lung adenocarcinoma cases, paired tumour/lung TCR-beta sequencing was done and TIL populations were generated so that tumour reactivity could be assessed. Four tumour specimens with TCR-beta data were rare histological subtypes and were excluded from the subtype comparisons. Overall results and qualifications from the work: In more than eight adenocarcinoma cases, a strong correlation was found between maximal tumour-associated clone frequency and TIL tumour reactivity, whereas no such correlation was found between overall clonality and TIL tumour reactivity. Nearly half of NSCLC cases had tumour-associated clones >0.5%, with more than 70% of squamous carcinomas showing such clones compared with about 30% of adenocarcinomas. No significant correlation was found between smoking pack-years and tumour TCR-beta clonality. The reactivity cohort contained only roughly 9 cases, and the tumour-reactive clones were not shown to have sequences in common with the dominant in vivo tumour-associated clones.

A two-step multiplex PCR amplified TCR-beta CDR3 regions from genomic DNA, and the second step of the PCR added Illumina-compatible adaptors. As a commercial immunoSEQ service, TCR-beta immunosequencing was carried out on an Illumina platform. In the paper's pipeline: Repertoires were summarised as Top 10 Clones, the percentage of T-cell templates from the ten most frequent sequences, and productive clonality. Values for productive clonality spanned 0 to 1, where a value of 1 indicated a monoclonal population. Using log10 scatter plots, tumour-associated clones were identified as sequences that made up at least 0.1% of tumour T-cell templates yet were absent from the matched non-adjacent lung. Student's t-tests were used for two-group comparisons, ANOVA was used for stages, and linear regression was used for relationships, with analyses conducted in GraphPad Prism7 and R. TCRdb's version of the immuneACCESS table is confined to in-frame rearrangements and falls short of the full clone set. An unresolved V gene accounts for under half of the shortfall where checked; the remainder is of unknown origin. V, J and clone size were drawn from that table, and D and trimming were deduced from the DNA. Recorded for this sample are around 6,100 clones; 55% to 75% of them occurred a single time. Of the sample, roughly 6.1% is held by the ten largest clones.

The rearrangement joined TRBV5-1 to TRBJ1-2; TRBD1 agrees with 7 junctional bases. The sample consisted of non-adjacent lung tissue. The TCR was taken from a human donor with non-small cell lung cancer. The CDR3 reads as follows: CASSLEAGTAYGYTF. The nucleotide sequence reads TGCGCCAGCAGCTTGGAAGCTGGGACAGCCTATGGCTACACCTTC.